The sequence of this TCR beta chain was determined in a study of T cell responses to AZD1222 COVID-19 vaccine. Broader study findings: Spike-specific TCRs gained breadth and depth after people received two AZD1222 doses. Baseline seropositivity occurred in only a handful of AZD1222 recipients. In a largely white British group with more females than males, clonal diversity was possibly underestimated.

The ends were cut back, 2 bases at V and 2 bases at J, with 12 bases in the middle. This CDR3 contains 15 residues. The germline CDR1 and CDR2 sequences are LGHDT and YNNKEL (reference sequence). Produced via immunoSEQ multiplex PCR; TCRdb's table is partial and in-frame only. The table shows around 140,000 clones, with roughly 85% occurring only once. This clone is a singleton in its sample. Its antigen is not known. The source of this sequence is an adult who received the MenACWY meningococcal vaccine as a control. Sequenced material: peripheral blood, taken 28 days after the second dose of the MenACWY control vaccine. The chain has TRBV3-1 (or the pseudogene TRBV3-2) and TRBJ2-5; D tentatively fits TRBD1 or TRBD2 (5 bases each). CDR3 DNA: TGTGCCAGCAGCCAAACAATGAGGGGACAAGAGACCCAGTACTTC. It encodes CASSQTMRGQETQYF.